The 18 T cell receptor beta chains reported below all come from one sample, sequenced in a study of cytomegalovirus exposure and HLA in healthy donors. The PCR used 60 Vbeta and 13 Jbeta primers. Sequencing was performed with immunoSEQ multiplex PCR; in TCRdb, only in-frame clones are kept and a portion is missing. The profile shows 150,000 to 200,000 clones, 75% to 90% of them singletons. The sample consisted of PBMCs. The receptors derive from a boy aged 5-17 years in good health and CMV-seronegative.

The CDR3 DNA reads TGTGCCAGCAGTTTTAGCGGGAGGGCCATCGAGCAGTACTTC. Translated, it gives CASSFSGRAIEQYF. The V gene is TRBV27, the J gene TRBJ2-7; 11 bases agree with TRBD2. The CDR3 sequence is 14 residues long. The V gene end was trimmed by 3 bases and the J gene end by 6 bases; junction bases not matched to a gene: 4. The V gene's germline CDR1 is MNHEY and CDR2 SMNVEV (reference sequence).

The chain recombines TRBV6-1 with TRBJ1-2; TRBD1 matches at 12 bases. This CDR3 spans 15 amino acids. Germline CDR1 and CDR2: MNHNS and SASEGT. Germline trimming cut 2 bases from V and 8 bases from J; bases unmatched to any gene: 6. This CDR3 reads CASSETGQGAGGYTF. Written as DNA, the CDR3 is TGTGCCAGCAGTGAAACGGGACAGGGGGCTGGAGGCTACACCTTC.

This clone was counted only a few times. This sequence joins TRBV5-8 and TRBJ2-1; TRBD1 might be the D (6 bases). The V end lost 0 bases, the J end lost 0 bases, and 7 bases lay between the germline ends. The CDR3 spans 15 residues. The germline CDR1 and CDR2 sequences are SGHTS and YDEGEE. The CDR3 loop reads CASSLEQGSYNEQFF. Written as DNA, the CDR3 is TGTGCCAGCAGCTTGGAACAGGGCTCCTACAATGAGCAGTTCTTC. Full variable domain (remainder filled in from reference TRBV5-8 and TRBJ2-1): EAGVTQSPTHLIKTRGQQATLRCSPISGHTSVYWYQQALGLGLQFLLWYDEGEERNRGNFPPRFSGRQFPNYSSELNVNALELEDSALYLCASSLEQGSYNEQFFGPGTRLTVL.

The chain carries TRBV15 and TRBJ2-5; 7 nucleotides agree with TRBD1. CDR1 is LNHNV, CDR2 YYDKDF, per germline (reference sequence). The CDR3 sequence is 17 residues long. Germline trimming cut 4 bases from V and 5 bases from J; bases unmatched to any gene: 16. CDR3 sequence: CATSILLGTDIAETQYF. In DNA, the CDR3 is TGTGCCACCAGCATCCTCCTCGGGACAGATATTGCCGAGACCCAGTACTTC.

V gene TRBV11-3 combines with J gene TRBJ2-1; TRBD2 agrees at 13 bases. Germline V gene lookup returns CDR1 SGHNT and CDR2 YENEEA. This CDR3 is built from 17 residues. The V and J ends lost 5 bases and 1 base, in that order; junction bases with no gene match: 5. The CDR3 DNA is TGTGCCAGCAGCGAAAGGACTAGCGGGAGATCCTACAATGAGCAGTTCTTC. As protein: CASSERTSGRSYNEQFF.

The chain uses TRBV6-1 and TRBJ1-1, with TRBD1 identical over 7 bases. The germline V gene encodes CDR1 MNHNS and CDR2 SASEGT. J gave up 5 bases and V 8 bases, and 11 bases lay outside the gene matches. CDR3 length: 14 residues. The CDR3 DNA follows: TGTGCCAGCGATCACTCAGGGGGTGAGACTGAAGCTTTCTTT. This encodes CASDHSGGETEAFF.

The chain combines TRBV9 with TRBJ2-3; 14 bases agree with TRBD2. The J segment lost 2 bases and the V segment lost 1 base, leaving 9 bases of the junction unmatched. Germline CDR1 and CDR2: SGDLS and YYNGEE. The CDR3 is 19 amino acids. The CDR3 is CASSVTAGTSGGPTDTQYF. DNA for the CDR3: TGTGCCAGCAGCGTAACCGCCGGGACTAGCGGGGGACCCACAGATACGCAGTATTTT.

Here the CDR3 reads CASSLAIQDEQFF. Here the CDR3 DNA reads TGCGCCAGCAGCTTGGCCATACAGGATGAGCAGTTCTTC. The chain joins TRBV5-1 to TRBJ2-1; tentatively, D is TRBD1 (5 bases). Trimming took off 0 bases at V and 8 bases at J, with 9 bases between the two ends. Germline-derived CDR1 and CDR2 are SGHRS and YFSETQ. The length of the CDR3 is 13 residues.

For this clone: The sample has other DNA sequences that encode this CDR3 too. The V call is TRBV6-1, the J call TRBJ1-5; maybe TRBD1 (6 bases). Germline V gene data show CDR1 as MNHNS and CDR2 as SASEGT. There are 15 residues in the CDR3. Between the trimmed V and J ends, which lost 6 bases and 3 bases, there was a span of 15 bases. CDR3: CASSLVGGTNQPQHF. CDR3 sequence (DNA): TGTGCCAGCAGCCTAGTAGGGGGTACCAATCAGCCCCAGCATTTT.

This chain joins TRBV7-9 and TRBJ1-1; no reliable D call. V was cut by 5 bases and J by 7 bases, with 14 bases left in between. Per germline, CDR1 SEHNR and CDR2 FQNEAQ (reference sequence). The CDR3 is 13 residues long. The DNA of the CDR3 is TGTGCCAGCAGCCCTCGCGACGGACTTGAAGCTTTCTTT. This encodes CASSPRDGLEAFF.

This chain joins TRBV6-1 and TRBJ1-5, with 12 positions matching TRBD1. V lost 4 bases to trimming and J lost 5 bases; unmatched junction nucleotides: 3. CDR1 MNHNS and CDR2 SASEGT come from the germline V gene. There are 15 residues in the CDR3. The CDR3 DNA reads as TGTGCCAGCAGTGGGGACAGGGGGCGTTATCAGCCCCAGCATTTT. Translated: CASSGDRGRYQPQHF.

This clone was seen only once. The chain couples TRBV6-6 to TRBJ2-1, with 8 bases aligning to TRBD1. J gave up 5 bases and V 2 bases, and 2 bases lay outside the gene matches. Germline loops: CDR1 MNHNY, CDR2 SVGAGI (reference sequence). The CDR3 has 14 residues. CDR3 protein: CASSYRTGNNEQFF. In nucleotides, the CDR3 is TGTGCCAGCAGTTACAGGACAGGGAACAATGAGCAGTTCTTC.

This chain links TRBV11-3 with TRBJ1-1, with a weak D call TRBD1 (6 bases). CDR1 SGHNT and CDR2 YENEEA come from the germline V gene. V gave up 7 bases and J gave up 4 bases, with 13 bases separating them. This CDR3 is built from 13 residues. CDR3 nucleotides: TGTGCCAGCACCCAGACAGGTGGCACTGAAGCTTTCTTT. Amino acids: CASTQTGGTEAFF.

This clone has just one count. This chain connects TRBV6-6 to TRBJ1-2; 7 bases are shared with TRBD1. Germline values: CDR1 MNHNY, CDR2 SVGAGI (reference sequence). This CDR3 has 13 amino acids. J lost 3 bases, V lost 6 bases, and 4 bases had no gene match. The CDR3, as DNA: TGTGCCAGCAGCCCCGGGACAGACTATGGCTACACCTTC. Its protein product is CASSPGTDYGYTF.

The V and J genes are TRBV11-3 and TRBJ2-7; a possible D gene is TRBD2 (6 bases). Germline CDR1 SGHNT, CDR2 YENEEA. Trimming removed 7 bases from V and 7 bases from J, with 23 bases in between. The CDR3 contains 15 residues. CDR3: CASMWRGSLAGEQYF. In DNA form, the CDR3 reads TGTGCCAGCATGTGGCGGGGTTCTCTCGCGGGGGAGCAGTACTTC.

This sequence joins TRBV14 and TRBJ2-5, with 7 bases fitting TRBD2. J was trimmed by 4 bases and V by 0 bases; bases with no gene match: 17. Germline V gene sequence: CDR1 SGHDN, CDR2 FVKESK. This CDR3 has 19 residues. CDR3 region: CASSQDAGMAGVLGETQYF. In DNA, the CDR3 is TGTGCCAGCAGCCAAGATGCAGGGATGGCGGGGGTCCTGGGAGAGACCCAGTACTTC.

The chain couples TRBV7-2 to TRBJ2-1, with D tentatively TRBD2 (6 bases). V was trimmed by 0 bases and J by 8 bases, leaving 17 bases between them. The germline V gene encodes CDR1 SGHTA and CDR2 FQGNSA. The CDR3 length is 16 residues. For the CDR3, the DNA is TGTGCCAGCAGCTTAGCTCCACGGGGAGGCATCGATGAGCAGTTCTTC. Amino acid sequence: CASSLAPRGGIDEQFF.

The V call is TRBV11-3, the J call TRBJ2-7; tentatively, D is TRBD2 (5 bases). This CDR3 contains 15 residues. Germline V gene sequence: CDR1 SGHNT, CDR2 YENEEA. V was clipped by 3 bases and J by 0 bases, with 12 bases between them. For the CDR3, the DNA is TGTGCCAGCAGCTTTGCCGGACTCCGCTCCTACGAGCAGTACTTC. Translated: CASSFAGLRSYEQYF.